This TCR beta chain comes out of a study of blood T cell repertoires in COVID-19 (dated by TCRdb to the early 2020s). Regarding the study in general: Samples covering the acute and convalescent phases of COVID-19 were provided by collaborators in the United States, Italy and Spain. The material from the prospective study consisted of cDNA or gDNA derived from T cells, B-cell-depleted T cells, or PBMCs. Deeply sampled blood TCRbeta repertoires from subjects exposed to, actively infected with, or recovered from COVID-19 were included in the dataset. The repertoires were released in a freely available public database intended as a resource for research on the immune response to SARS-CoV-2. Samples were obtained from the ongoing ImmuneRACE study (first 160 participants) and from some 1,300 subjects provided by 6 global collaborators. Sample metadata almost always included a de-identified subject ID, COVID-19 status, age in years and sex. Where available, HLA class I and class II types were obtained from metadata supplied by the sample provider rather than from assay-based typing. Overall study outcomes, separate from this receptor: Clinical and demographic metadata were provided uncurated, with the amount varying by source and participant.

Enrolling through a virtual design, the prospective study's participants ranged in age from about 18 to 89 years and lived across roughly 23 United States geographic areas. To assign participants to cohorts, the prospective study relied on clinical history that participants themselves reported in a screening survey and a study questionnaire. In the prospective study, mobile phlebotomists collected whole blood, serum and a nasopharyngeal or oropharyngeal swab from each participant. Participants in the prospective study had the option to provide additional blood draws and questionnaires over a roughly two-month period. Blood samples from the prospective study were shipped frozen or at room temperature prior to DNA extraction. The immunoSEQ Assay, a bias-controlled multiplex PCR, was used to amplify TCRbeta CDR3 regions from genomic DNA. The authors' pipeline ran thus. The number of nucleated cells in each sample was estimated from the amplification of reference gene primers within the assay. To quantify the absolute abundance of each unique TCRbeta CDR3 rearrangement, sequence reads were collapsed and filtered. For each sample, productive Simpson clonality was calculated as the square root of Simpson's diversity index across productive rearrangements. As stored in TCRdb, this immuneACCESS dataset retains in-frame rearrangements with V and J assigned. A fraction of the clones does not appear; measured against another copy, unresolved V genes explain less than half of the discrepancy, and the remainder lacks a known reason. V and J calls and clone size come straight from that table; D and trimming were deduced from the DNA. The sample records 270,000 or so clones, more than 80% of which are singletons. Of the sample, 4.1% falls within the top ten clones.

About this clone itself: No cognate antigen has been identified for it. No qualities accompany the bases; no much larger clone lies one base away.

From a lookup of the germline V gene, CDR1 and CDR2 are SGDLS and YYNGEE. Trimming costs V 0 bases and J 7 bases, and their ends lie 8 bases apart. Including cysteine and phenylalanine, the CDR3 has 14 amino acids. The read is trimmed to its CDR3 DNA, 42 bases read in frame from base 1. This TCR derives from a woman aged 30 to 39 with acute COVID-19. The chain is assembled from TRBV9 and TRBJ1-6; matching of 5 bases hints at TRBD1 as the D gene. Sequencing input: PBMCs or T cells enriched from blood (not recorded which). CDR3 sequence: CASSVGQLNSPLHF. Read as DNA, the sequence is TGTGCCAGCAGCGTAGGACAGCTGAATTCACCCCTCCACTTT.